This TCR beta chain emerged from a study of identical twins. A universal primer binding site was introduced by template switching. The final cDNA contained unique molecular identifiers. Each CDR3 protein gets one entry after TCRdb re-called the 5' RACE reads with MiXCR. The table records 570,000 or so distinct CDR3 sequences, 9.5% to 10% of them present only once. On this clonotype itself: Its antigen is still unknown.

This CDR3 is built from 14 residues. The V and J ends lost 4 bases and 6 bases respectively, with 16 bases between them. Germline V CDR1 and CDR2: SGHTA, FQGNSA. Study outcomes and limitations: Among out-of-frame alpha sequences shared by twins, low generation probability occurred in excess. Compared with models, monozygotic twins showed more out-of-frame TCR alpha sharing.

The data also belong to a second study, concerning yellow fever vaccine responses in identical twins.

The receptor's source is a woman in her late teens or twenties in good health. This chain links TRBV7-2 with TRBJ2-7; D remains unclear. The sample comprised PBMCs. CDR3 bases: TGTGCCAGCAGCTCCCCTCCCGACGGTGGCGAGCAGTACTTC. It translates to CASSSPPDGGEQYF. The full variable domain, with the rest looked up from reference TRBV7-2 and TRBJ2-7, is GAGVSQSPSNKVTEKGKDVELRCDPISGHTALYWYRQSLGQGLEFLIYFQGNSAPDKSGLPSDRFSAERTGGSVSTLTIQRTQQEDSAVYLCASSSPPDGGEQYFGPGTRLTVT.